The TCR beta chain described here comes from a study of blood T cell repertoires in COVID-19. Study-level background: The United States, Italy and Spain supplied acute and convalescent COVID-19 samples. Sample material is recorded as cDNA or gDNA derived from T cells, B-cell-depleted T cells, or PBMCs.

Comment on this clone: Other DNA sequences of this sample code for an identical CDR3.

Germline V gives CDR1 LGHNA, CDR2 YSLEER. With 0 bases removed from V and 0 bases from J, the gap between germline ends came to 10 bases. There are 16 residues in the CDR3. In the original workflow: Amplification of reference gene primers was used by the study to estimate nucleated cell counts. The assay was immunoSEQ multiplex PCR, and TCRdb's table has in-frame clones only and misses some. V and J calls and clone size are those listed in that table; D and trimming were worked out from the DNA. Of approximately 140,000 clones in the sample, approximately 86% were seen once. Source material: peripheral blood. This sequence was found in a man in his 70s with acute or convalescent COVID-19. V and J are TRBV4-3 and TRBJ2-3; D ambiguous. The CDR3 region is CASSQEASASTDTQYF. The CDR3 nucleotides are TGCGCCAGCAGCCAAGAAGCTAGTGCTAGCACAGATACGCAGTATTTT.